The next 5 T cell receptor beta chains were all read from a single sample in a study of blood T cell repertoires in COVID-19. Libraries were prepared by immunoSEQ multiplex PCR; TCRdb keeps only in-frame clonotypes and omits some of them. The table includes hundreds of thousands of clones, over 80% detected once. Sequenced: peripheral blood. These receptors came from a man aged 35 to 55 with acute or convalescent COVID-19.

This clone is a singleton in its sample. J is TRBJ2-3 and V is TRBV15; 9 bases are shared with TRBD1. The V gene's germline CDR1 is LNHNV and CDR2 YYDKDF (reference sequence). V gave up 5 bases and J gave up 3 bases; unmatched junction bases: 12. The CDR3 has 17 residues. Here the CDR3 reads CATSLNLGQGRTDTQYF. The CDR3 DNA reads TGTGCCACCAGCTTAAACCTCGGACAGGGGCGGACAGATACGCAGTATTTT.

This clone appeared a few times. This chain links TRBV28 with TRBJ1-1, with 10 bases lining up with TRBD1. After removal of 6 bases from V and 0 bases from J, the junction contained 4 bases not matched to a gene. The germline V gene encodes CDR1 MDHEN and CDR2 SYDVKM. This CDR3 has 15 residues. The CDR3 region has the DNA TGTGCCAGCAGGGACAGGGGGTCGATGAACACTGAAGCTTTCTTT. Translation: CASRDRGSMNTEAFF.

The rearrangement joins TRBV5-6 to TRBJ2-3; 12 bases line up with TRBD2. Germline V CDR1 and CDR2: SGHDT, YYEEEE. The V and J ends lost 1 base and 2 bases, in that order; junction bases with no gene match: 5. The CDR3 has 17 residues. CDR3 in DNA: TGTGCCAGCAGCTTGATGGGGACTAGCGGGTTCACAGATACGCAGTATTTT. Amino acid sequence: CASSLMGTSGFTDTQYF.

This rearrangement joins TRBV19 to TRBJ2-2; 13 bases fit TRBD2. V shed 5 bases and J 1 base; nucleotides not matched to a gene: 4. The CDR3 totals 17 residues. Germline CDR1 and CDR2: LNHDA and SQIVND (reference sequence). DNA of the CDR3: TGTGCCAGTAGTGCCTGGACTAGCGGGGGGAACACCGGGGAGCTGTTTTTT. Its protein product is CASSAWTSGGNTGELFF.

The rearrangement uses TRBV4-1 and TRBJ1-2, with 7 bases matching TRBD1. Germline V CDR1 and CDR2: MGHRA, YSYEKL. After removal of 1 base from V and 4 bases from J, the junction contained 9 bases not matched to a gene. This CDR3 spans 16 amino acids. DNA for the CDR3: TGCGCCAGCAGCCAAGTCCTAAACAGGGGTTTCTATGGCTACACCTTC. Translation gives CASSQVLNRGFYGYTF.